This entry lists 20 T cell receptor beta chains sequenced from one sample in a study of cytomegalovirus exposure and HLA in healthy donors. Primers included in the PCR were 60 Vbeta and 13 Jbeta primers. The data were produced by immunoSEQ multiplex PCR, yet TCRdb's version contains in-frame clones alone and is incomplete. The sample includes about 150,000 clones, 80% seen only once; the top ten take 13% to 15%. Sequenced sample: PBMCs. The source is a middle-aged woman in good health and CMV-seronegative.

The chain is built from TRBV7-6 and TRBJ2-3; D is unresolved. This CDR3 has 17 residues. V dropped 3 bases and J dropped 2 bases, with 18 bases sitting between them. Per the germline V gene, CDR1 is SGHVS and CDR2 is FNYEAQ. CDR3 bases: TGTGCCAGCAGCTTGGTTTCCACGTTGCAGTACACAGATACGCAGTATTTT. It is translated as CASSLVSTLQYTDTQYF.

V is TRBV7-6 and J is TRBJ1-3; no reliable D call. V was pared by 5 bases and J by 0 bases, with 20 bases between. The CDR3 covers 18 residues. Looked up from germline, CDR1 is SGHVS and CDR2 is FNYEAQ. CDR3 nucleotide sequence: TGTGCCAGCAGCCCGACTGAAGGCCTCTCCTACTCTGGAAACACCATATATTTT. Amino acid sequence: CASSPTEGLSYSGNTIYF. The full variable domain, with the rest looked up from reference TRBV7-6 and TRBJ1-3, is GAGVSQSPRYKVTKRGQDVALRCDPISGHVSLYWYRQALGQGPEFLTYFNYEAQQDKSGLPNDRFSAERPEGSISTLTIQRTEQRDSAMYRCASSPTEGLSYSGNTIYFGEGSWLTVV.

The V call is TRBV5-4, the J call TRBJ2-1, with TRBD2 matching over 9 bases. The CDR3 consists of 13 residues. Trimming took 2 bases from V and 13 from J; bases not matched to a gene: 7. Germline V gene lookup returns CDR1 SGHNT and CDR2 YYREEE (reference sequence). In DNA form, the CDR3 reads TGTGCCAGCAGCTTAGGACTAGCGCGATTTCAGTTCTTC. It translates to CASSLGLARFQFF.

This chain links TRBV7-3 with TRBJ2-1, with D tentatively TRBD1 (6 bases). The CDR3 contains 12 residues. CDR1 SGHTA and CDR2 FQGTGA come from the germline V gene. Trimming pared 5 bases from V and 6 bases from J, leaving 8 bases between. DNA of the CDR3: TGTGCCAGCAGCCCGGACAGCAATGAGCAGTTCTTC. It translates to CASSPDSNEQFF. The full variable domain, in which reference TRBV7-3 and TRBJ2-1 provide the parts outside the CDR3, is GAGVSQTPSNKVTEKGKYVELRCDPISGHTALYWYRQSLGQGPEFLIYFQGTGAADDSGLPNDRFFAVRPEGSVSTLKIQRTERGDSAVYLCASSPDSNEQFFGPGTRLTVL.

The chain joins TRBV28 to TRBJ2-3; tentative D call: TRBD2 (5 bases). V lost 2 bases to trimming and J lost 5 bases, with 11 bases between them. CDR1 MDHEN and CDR2 SYDVKM come from the germline V gene. This CDR3 region has 14 residues. CDR3 amino acids: CASSLRLAQDTQYF. The DNA for the CDR3 is TGTGCCAGCAGTTTAAGGCTAGCCCAAGATACGCAGTATTTT. The full variable domain, its missing parts supplied by reference TRBV28 and TRBJ2-3, is DVKVTQSSRYLVKRTGEKVFLECVQDMDHENMFWYRQDPGLGLRLIYFSYDVKMKEKGDIPEGYSVSREKKERFSLILESASTNQTSMYLCASSLRLAQDTQYFGPGTRLTVL.

This clone occurred a few times. The chain combines TRBV6-1 with TRBJ2-7; TRBD2 aligns across 9 bases. The ends lost 8 bases at V and 0 bases at J; junction bases unmatched: 8. The V gene's germline CDR1 is MNHNS and CDR2 SASEGT. The CDR3 runs to 15 residues. The CDR3 loop reads CASPKGGRASYEQYF. As DNA, the CDR3 is TGTGCCAGCCCGAAGGGCGGGAGGGCCTCCTACGAGCAGTACTTC.

V and J are TRBV28 and TRBJ1-2; D not certain. Germline V lookup: CDR1 MDHEN, CDR2 SYDVKM. The germline V and J ends were trimmed by 8 bases and 8 bases, with 9 bases remaining between them. The CDR3 spans 10 residues. The CDR3 coding sequence is TGTGCCAGCGGAGGAGGGGGCTACACCTTC. It encodes CASGGGGYTF.

The rearrangement joins TRBV5-1 to TRBJ2-7; D unclear. This CDR3 has 13 residues. Germline loops: CDR1 SGHRS, CDR2 YFSETQ. V dropped 4 bases and J dropped 0 bases, with 8 bases sitting between them. In DNA form, the CDR3 reads TGCGCCAGCAGCCTCACTGACTCCTACGAGCAGTACTTC. Its protein product is CASSLTDSYEQYF.

This clone was seen more than once but under ten times. DNA of the CDR3: TGTGCCAGCAGCCAAATGACAGGGTGGGGATGGGACTATGGCTACACCTTC. Residues: CASSQMTGWGWDYGYTF. The chain couples TRBV14 to TRBJ1-2; 7 bases fit TRBD1. The ends lost 2 bases at V and 3 bases at J; junction bases unmatched: 12. The germline CDR1 and CDR2 sequences are SGHDN and FVKESK. CDR3 length: 17 amino acids.

The CDR3 region has the DNA TGTGCCACCAGCCCCTCTAGGGGACTAGCGGGAGAGGATACGCAGTATTTT. Protein: CATSPSRGLAGEDTQYF. The chain joins TRBV15 to TRBJ2-3, with 14 bases identical to TRBD2. From germline, CDR1 is LNHNV and CDR2 YYDKDF (reference sequence). The J segment lost 6 bases and the V segment lost 5 bases, leaving 10 bases of the junction unmatched. This CDR3 spans 17 amino acids.

Written as DNA, the CDR3 is TGTGCCAGCAGCCAAGTTTGGGGAGACGAGCAGTACTTC. Amino acids: CASSQVWGDEQYF. The genes are TRBV14 and TRBJ2-7; TRBD2 is a possible D gene (5 bases). Germline values: CDR1 SGHDN, CDR2 FVKESK. The V end was cut by 1 base, the J end by 5 bases, with 9 bases between. CDR3 size: 13 residues. The whole variable domain, filled in from reference TRBV14 and TRBJ2-7, reads EAGVTQFPSHSVIEKGQTVTLRCDPISGHDNLYWYRRVMGKEIKFLLHFVKESKQDESGMPNNRFLAERTGGTYSTLKVQPAELEDSGVYFCASSQVWGDEQYFGPGTRLTVT.

This sequence joins TRBV28 and TRBJ2-5; D unresolved. Trimming removed 3 bases from V and 3 bases from J, with 11 bases in between. Per the germline V gene, CDR1 is MDHEN and CDR2 is SYDVKM. The CDR3 runs to 14 residues. The CDR3 protein is CASSFEANKETQYF. In nucleotides, the CDR3 is TGTGCCAGCAGTTTTGAGGCAAACAAAGAGACCCAGTACTTC.

The chain employs TRBV6-5 and TRBJ1-6, with 7 bases lining up with TRBD1. Germline-derived CDR1 and CDR2 are MNHEY and SVGAGI. The V gene end was trimmed by 6 bases and the J gene end by 7 bases; junction bases not matched to a gene: 0. The CDR3 totals 12 residues. The DNA for the CDR3 is TGTGCCAGCAGGACAGGGAATTCACCCCTCCACTTT. Translation: CASRTGNSPLHF.

The chain combines TRBV11-2 with TRBJ2-7; TRBD2 might be the D (7 bases). Germline CDR1 reads SGHAT; CDR2 reads FQNNGV. The V and J ends lost 1 base and 3 bases respectively, with 13 bases between them. This CDR3 spans 15 amino acids. The CDR3 DNA sequence: TGTGCCAGCAGCTTAGCCGAGGGGGGGTACTACGAGCAGTACTTC. Translation: CASSLAEGGYYEQYF.

This chain links TRBV2 with TRBJ2-1; 7 bases line up with TRBD2. The J segment lost 7 bases and the V segment lost 6 bases, leaving 6 bases of the junction unmatched. This CDR3 is 13 amino acids long. Germline V gives CDR1 SNHLY, CDR2 FYNNEI. The CDR3 coding sequence is TGTGCCAGCAGGGGGGACTATCGGAATGAGCAGTTCTTC. It encodes CASRGDYRNEQFF.

In DNA, the CDR3 is TGTGCCAGTAGTTCGGGACAGACAAATGAGCAGTTCTTC. Translated: CASSSGQTNEQFF. This sequence joins TRBV19 and TRBJ2-1; 7 nucleotides align to TRBD1. Trimming removed 5 bases from V and 7 bases from J; junction bases left unmatched: 5. CDR1 is LNHDA, CDR2 SQIVND, per germline (reference sequence). The CDR3 extends over 13 amino acids.

This clone came up once. The CDR3 loop is CASSRGLAGELFF. The CDR3 nucleotides are TGTGCCAGTAGTAGGGGACTAGCCGGGGAGCTGTTTTTT. This chain links TRBV19 with TRBJ2-2; 8 bases match TRBD2. The germline CDR1 and CDR2 sequences are LNHDA and SQIVND (reference sequence). V dropped 4 bases and J dropped 6; count of bases not matched to a gene: 1. CDR3 length equals 13 residues.

This clone came up once. V and J are TRBV19 and TRBJ2-7, with D unresolved. The ends were cut back, 1 base at V and 2 bases at J, with 9 bases in the middle. CDR3 length equals 14 residues. The germline gives CDR1 LNHDA, CDR2 SQIVND (reference sequence). The CDR3 protein is CASSIVGLPYEQYF. The CDR3 bases are TGTGCCAGTAGTATAGTGGGCTTGCCCTACGAGCAGTACTTC.

The chain recombines TRBV7-3 with TRBJ2-7; TRBD1 agrees at 8 bases. The CDR3 spans 18 residues. Germline V gene data show CDR1 as SGHTA and CDR2 as FQGTGA. J lost 0 bases, V lost 2 bases, and 12 bases had no gene match. CDR3 loop: CASSLLCVRTGSSYEQYF. The CDR3 nucleotides are TGTGCCAGCAGCTTACTCTGTGTCCGGACAGGGAGCTCCTACGAGCAGTACTTC.

The V call is TRBV7-3, the J call TRBJ2-1, with 7 bases matching TRBD2. CDR1 and CDR2 (germline): SGHTA, FQGTGA. The CDR3 sequence is 14 residues long. V lost 0 bases to trimming and J lost 10 bases; unmatched junction nucleotides: 6. The CDR3 region is CASSLTGGTLEQFF. CDR3 bases: TGTGCCAGCAGCTTAACGGGGGGGACTCTGGAGCAGTTCTTC.